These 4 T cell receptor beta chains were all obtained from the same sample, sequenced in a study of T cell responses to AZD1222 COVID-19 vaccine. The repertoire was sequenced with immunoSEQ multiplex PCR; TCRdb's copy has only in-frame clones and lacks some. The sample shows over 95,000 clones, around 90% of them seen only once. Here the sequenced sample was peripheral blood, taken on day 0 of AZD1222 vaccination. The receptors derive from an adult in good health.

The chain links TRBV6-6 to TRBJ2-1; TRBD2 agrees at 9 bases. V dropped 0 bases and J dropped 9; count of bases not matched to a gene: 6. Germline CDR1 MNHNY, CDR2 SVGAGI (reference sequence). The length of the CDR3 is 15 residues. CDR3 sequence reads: CASSYSRGGAGEQFF. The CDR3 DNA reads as TGTGCCAGCAGTTACTCTCGCGGGGGGGCAGGTGAGCAGTTCTTC.

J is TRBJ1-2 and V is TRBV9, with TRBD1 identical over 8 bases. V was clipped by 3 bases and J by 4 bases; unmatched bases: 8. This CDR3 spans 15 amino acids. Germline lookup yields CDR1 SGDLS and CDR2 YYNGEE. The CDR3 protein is CASSAGQGRTYGYTF. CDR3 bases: TGTGCCAGCAGCGCAGGACAGGGTCGGACCTATGGCTACACCTTC.

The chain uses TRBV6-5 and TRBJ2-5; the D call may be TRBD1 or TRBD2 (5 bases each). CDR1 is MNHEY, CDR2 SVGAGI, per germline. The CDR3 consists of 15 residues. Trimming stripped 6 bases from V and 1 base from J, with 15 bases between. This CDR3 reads CASSPIGTGQETQYF. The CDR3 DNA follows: TGTGCCAGCAGCCCAATTGGGACGGGCCAAGAGACCCAGTACTTC.

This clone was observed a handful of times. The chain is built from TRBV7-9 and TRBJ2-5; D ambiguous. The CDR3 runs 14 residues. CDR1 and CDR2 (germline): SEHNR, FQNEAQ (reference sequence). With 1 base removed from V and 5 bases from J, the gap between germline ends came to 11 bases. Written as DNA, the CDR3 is TGTGCCAGCAGCTTAGACTTATCCTGGGAGACCCAGTACTTC. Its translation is CASSLDLSWETQYF.